The 28 T cell receptor beta chains presented below share a single source sample, sequenced in a study of T cells in Graves' hyperthyroidism and ophthalmopathy. The source material, RNA transcripts, was used to amplify TCR beta CDR3 regions. An initial round of RT-PCR targeting the TCR CDR3 relied on the HTBI primer set. In TCRdb, the multiplex PCR reads were re-called with MiXCR into one record per CDR3 protein. The repertoire holds some 500,000 distinct CDR3 sequences, with under 15% as singletons. Sequencing was performed on blood. The receptors were gathered from a young woman with Graves' hyperthyroidism.

This clonotype was observed at least ten times. The genes are TRBV12-5 and TRBJ1-2, with 8 bases aligning to TRBD1. Germline V gives CDR1 LGHNT, CDR2 FRNRAP. Trimming took 6 bases from V and 7 from J; bases not matched to a gene: 7. The CDR3 contains 13 residues. CDR3 nucleotide sequence: TGTGCTAGTGGGACAGGGGTTTCACTTGGCTACACCTTC. It translates to CASGTGVSLGYTF.

This clonotype was counted between two and nine times. The rearrangement uses TRBV11-3 and TRBJ1-3; 7 bases line up with TRBD1. Germline CDR1 is SGHNT and CDR2 is YENEEA. This CDR3 is built from 19 residues. J was trimmed by 0 bases and V by 5 bases; bases with no gene match: 16. CDR3 loop: CASSGRDRFNIPSGNTIYF. The DNA of the CDR3 is TGTGCCAGCAGCGGCCGGGACAGATTCAACATCCCCTCTGGAAACACCATATATTTT. Full variable domain (rest looked up from reference TRBV11-3 and TRBJ1-3): EAGVVQSPRYKIIEKKQPVAFWCNPISGHNTLYWYLQNLGQGPELLIRYENEEAVDDSQLPKDRFSAERLKGVDSTLKIQPAELGDSAVYLCASSGRDRFNIPSGNTIYFGEGSWLTVV.

Turning to this clonotype: The CDR3 end shows no conserved phenylalanine or tryptophan, and so a read error is likely. The CDR3 DNA reads as TGTGCCAGCAGTGTGAGGGGTGCTCAGCCCCAGCATTCT. Translated, it gives CASSVRGAQPQHS. The V call is TRBV2, the J call TRBJ1-5, with TRBD1 as a possible D gene (5 bases). CDR1 is SNHLY, CDR2 FYNNEI, per germline. V lost 4 bases and J lost 6, with 10 bases in between. The CDR3 consists of 13 residues.

In this sample, this clonotype turned up many times. V is TRBV5-1 and J is TRBJ1-1, with TRBD1 matching 10 bases. CDR1 is SGHRS and CDR2 is YFSETQ in the germline V gene. V was pared by 0 bases and J by 2 bases, with 4 bases of the junction left unmatched. The CDR3 has 16 residues. The DNA of the CDR3 is TGCGCCAGCAGCTTGGGGGACAGGGGCGTAAACACTGAAGCTTTCTTT. Translating gives CASSLGDRGVNTEAFF. The entire variable domain, with the rest obtained from reference TRBV5-1 and TRBJ1-1, is as follows: KAGVTQTPRYLIKTRGQQVTLSCSPISGHRSVSWYQQTPGQGLQFLFEYFSETQRNKGNFPGRFSGRQFSNSRSEMNVSTLELGDSALYLCASSLGDRGVNTEAFFGQGTRLTVV.

This clonotype was observed a handful of times. V is TRBV4-1 and J is TRBJ1-1; TRBD1 is a possible D gene (6 bases). The germline gives CDR1 MGHRA, CDR2 YSYEKL. V lost 1 base and J lost 6, with 24 bases in between. The CDR3 runs 18 residues. CDR3 loop: CASSQVGGEVTGRPEAFF. For the CDR3, the DNA is TGCGCCAGCAGCCAAGTTGGGGGGGAGGTTACAGGGAGGCCTGAAGCTTTCTTT.

This clonotype was detected ten times or more. The genes are TRBV7-3 and TRBJ2-3, with TRBD1 matching over 9 bases. CDR3 length: 15 residues. CDR1 and CDR2 from the germline V gene are SGHTA and FQGTGA. With V trimmed by 5 bases and J by 1 base, 4 bases remained unmatched. The CDR3 sequence: CASSPRTGGTDTQYF. As DNA, the CDR3 is TGTGCCAGCAGCCCCAGGACAGGGGGCACAGATACGCAGTATTTT.

This clonotype was seen many times. The chain carries TRBV27 and TRBJ1-2; D not certain. This CDR3 is built from 12 residues. V was pared by 5 bases and J by 8 bases, with 12 bases between. The germline V gene encodes CDR1 MNHEY and CDR2 SMNVEV (reference sequence). The CDR3 is CASSPAGDGYTF. CDR3 sequence (DNA): TGTGCCAGCAGTCCAGCAGGAGACGGCTACACCTTC.

In the case of this clonotype: Just one base apart from a much larger clone, this may be a read error. The CDR3 loop reads CAWGVTVQNTEAFF. The CDR3, as DNA: TGTGCCTGGGGTGTAACGGTCCAGAACACTGAAGCTTTCTTT. This chain connects TRBV30 to TRBJ1-1; D unresolved. CDR1 is GTSNPN, CDR2 SVGIG, per germline (reference sequence). The CDR3 consists of 14 residues.

There are a few counts of this clonotype. The CDR3 here is CASSLDLSGRREQYF. The CDR3 bases are TGTGCCAGCAGCTTAGATCTAAGCGGGAGACGCGAGCAGTACTTC. The chain links TRBV11-3 to TRBJ2-7; 8 nucleotides line up with TRBD2. Germline V gene data show CDR1 as SGHNT and CDR2 as YENEEA. V lost 0 bases to trimming and J lost 6 bases; unmatched junction nucleotides: 7. This CDR3 region has 15 residues.

The chain combines TRBV14 with TRBJ1-2; D gene unclear. The CDR3 consists of 12 residues. Germline CDR1 SGHDN, CDR2 FVKESK. The V end was cut by 1 base, the J end by 6 bases, with 6 bases between. The CDR3 DNA is TGTGCCAGCAGCCAAGCCGGGAATGGCTACACCTTC. Protein product: CASSQAGNGYTF.

This clonotype was observed at least ten times. V and J are TRBV6-1 and TRBJ2-2; TRBD2 aligns across 8 bases. Germline loops: CDR1 MNHNS, CDR2 SASEGT. The junction had 6 bases not matched to a gene; V was cut back by 6 bases and J by 3 bases. This CDR3 region has 15 residues. The CDR3 region has the DNA TGTGCCAGCAGGAAGCGGGAGCCGGACACCGGGGAGCTGTTTTTT. Residues: CASRKREPDTGELFF.

The CDR3 sequence: CASSSGGSEQYF. CDR3 nucleotide sequence: TGTGCCAGCAGCTCCGGGGGGAGCGAGCAGTACTTC. This rearrangement joins TRBV12-3 or TRBV12-4 to TRBJ2-7, with 7 bases fitting TRBD2. The CDR3 has 12 residues. The trim removed 6 bases at V and 6 bases at J, leaving 5 bases unmatched.

V is TRBV27 and J is TRBJ2-7; tentatively, D is TRBD1 (6 bases). Germline lookup yields CDR1 MNHEY and CDR2 SMNVEV (reference sequence). Trimming stripped 6 bases from V and 3 bases from J, with 27 bases between. The CDR3 spans 18 residues. In nucleotides, the CDR3 is TGTGCCAGCAGCCTGAGGGCAGGGGACCTAACTCCCTACTACGAGCAGTACTTC. Its translation is CASSLRAGDLTPYYEQYF.

This clonotype occurred many times. The V gene is TRBV6-1, the J gene TRBJ1-4; D remains ambiguous. CDR1 MNHNS and CDR2 SASEGT come from the germline V gene. The CDR3 spans 15 residues. V lost 6 bases and J 9 bases, leaving 20 bases between the germline ends. The CDR3 sequence is CASRPGGGRTKKLFF. The DNA of the CDR3 is TGTGCCAGCAGGCCCGGAGGTGGCCGGACCAAAAAACTGTTTTTT.

This rearrangement joins TRBV7-2 to TRBJ2-7, with D tentatively TRBD2 (5 bases). Germline CDR1 reads SGHTA; CDR2 reads FQGNSA. The CDR3 spans 15 residues. The germline V and J ends were trimmed by 0 bases and 2 bases, with 11 bases remaining between them. CDR3 region: CASSLARDLAYEQYV. The CDR3, as DNA: TGTGCCAGCAGCTTAGCCCGGGATCTGGCCTACGAGCAGTACGTC.

This clonotype was seen a few times. V and J are TRBV5-1 and TRBJ2-7; 11 bases fit TRBD1. The V segment lost 5 bases and the J segment 4 bases; nucleotides outside the gene matches: 5. The CDR3 runs to 14 residues. Per the germline V gene, CDR1 is SGHRS and CDR2 is YFSETQ. This CDR3 reads CASRTGQGDYEQYF. The CDR3 coding sequence is TGCGCCAGCAGAACGGGACAGGGGGATTACGAGCAGTACTTC.

The V call is TRBV4-1, the J call TRBJ2-7; D is possibly TRBD1 (5 bases). Between the trimmed V and J ends, which lost 1 base and 0 bases, there was a span of 10 bases. Looked up from germline, CDR1 is MGHRA and CDR2 is YSYEKL. This CDR3 has 15 residues. The CDR3 DNA reads as TGCGCCAGCAGCCAAGCCCCGCAGGGCTCCTACGAGCAGTACGTC. It is translated as CASSQAPQGSYEQYV.

This clonotype was observed a handful of times. Sequence at one end of the junction differs from germline and may be a read error. The chain carries TRBV7-7 and TRBJ2-3, with a weak D call TRBD2 (6 bases). The CDR3 contains 15 residues. Germline V gene lookup returns CDR1 SSHAT and CDR2 FNYEAQ (reference sequence). The CDR3 DNA sequence: TGTGCTAGCAGCTTAGGTTCACTAGCCGGGGATACGCAGTATTTT. Translated, it gives CASSLGSLAGDTQYF.

This clonotype was detected ten times or more. V usage is TRBV6-1 and J usage is TRBJ2-1; possible D gene TRBD2, 5 bases. Trimming took 5 bases from V and 4 from J, leaving 12 bases between them. The length of the CDR3 is 14 residues. Germline CDR1 is MNHNS and CDR2 is SASEGT. In nucleotides, the CDR3 is TGTGCCAGCAGTTTCCAGGACTCTTACAATGAGCAGTTCTTC. Protein sequence: CASSFQDSYNEQFF.

Regarding this clonotype: This may come from a read error, since a much larger clone is one base off. The chain recombines TRBV30 with TRBJ1-2, with TRBD1 matching 7 bases. The CDR3 runs to 14 residues. CDR1 and CDR2 from the germline V gene are GTSNPN and SVGIG (reference sequence). The CDR3 protein is CAWSGWTGNYGYIF. The CDR3 DNA reads TGTGCCTGGAGTGGCTGGACAGGCAACTATGGCTACATCTTC.

This clonotype was found many times. This chain links TRBV2 with TRBJ1-2; 7 positions agree with TRBD1. Germline CDR1 and CDR2: SNHLY and FYNNEI. V was pared by 3 bases and J by 4 bases, with 5 bases of the junction left unmatched. The CDR3 has 14 amino acids. CDR3 nucleotide sequence: TGTGCCAGCAGTGACCGAGGACAGGCCTATGGCTACACCTTC. Protein sequence: CASSDRGQAYGYTF.

In its sample, this clonotype was seen a few times. V and J are TRBV20-1 and TRBJ2-7; 7 nucleotides match TRBD2. CDR3 length: 13 residues. Germline CDR1 reads DFQATT; CDR2 reads SNEGSKA (reference sequence). Trimming cost V 3 bases and J 4 bases; bases outside gene matches: 6. The CDR3, as DNA: TGCAGTGCTAGGCCTACTAGCGAATACGAGCAGTACTTC. It translates to CSARPTSEYEQYF.

Turning to this clonotype: A much larger clone lies one base from this, so it may be a read error. This chain uses TRBV28 with TRBJ2-6, with D unclear. The ends were cut back, 3 bases at V and 0 bases at J, with 6 bases in the middle. There are 15 residues in the CDR3. Germline CDR1 is MDHEN and CDR2 is SYDVKM. The CDR3, as DNA: TGTGCCAGCAGTTTCTACGGCTCTGGGGCCAACGTCCTGACTTTC. The encoded protein is CASSFYGSGANVLTF.

The DNA for the CDR3 is TGCGCCAGCAGCAGAAATCCGGGGTACACTGAAGCTTTCTTT. Amino acid sequence: CASSRNPGYTEAFF. The rearrangement links TRBV4-1 to TRBJ1-1; D not resolved. Trimming removed 5 bases at V and 3 bases at J, with 13 bases between. CDR1 MGHRA and CDR2 YSYEKL come from the germline V gene. This CDR3 spans 14 amino acids.

The CDR3 DNA follows: TGTGCCAGCATCAAACAGGGCCTAACTAATGAAAAACTGTTTTTT. Translating it yields CASIKQGLTNEKLFF. The gene calls are TRBV2 and TRBJ1-4; the D gene is possibly TRBD1 (6 bases). The CDR3 has 15 residues. Between the trimmed V and J ends, which lost 7 bases and 1 base, there was a span of 13 bases. Looked up from germline, CDR1 is SNHLY and CDR2 is FYNNEI. Variable domain in full (rest from reference TRBV2 and TRBJ1-4): EPEVTQTPSHQVTQMGQEVILRCVPISNHLYFYWYRQILGQKVEFLVSFYNNEISEKSEIFDDQFSVERPDGSNFTLKIRSTKLEDSAMYFCASIKQGLTNEKLFFGSGTQLSVL.

This clonotype was picked up many times. The chain uses TRBV12-3 or TRBV12-4 and TRBJ1-2; D ambiguous. With 8 bases removed from V and 8 bases from J, the gap between germline ends came to 12 bases. The CDR3 is 11 residues long. The CDR3 nucleotides are TGTGCCAGCTTTCGTACGGGAGGCTACACCTTC. The encoded protein is CASFRTGGYTF.

V gene TRBV14 combines with J gene TRBJ2-2, with 8 bases matching TRBD2. Germline CDR1 is SGHDN and CDR2 is FVKESK. The CDR3 totals 16 residues. V lost 5 bases, J lost 0 bases, and 5 bases stayed unmatched. The CDR3 protein is CASSGLAGSNTGELFF. Written as DNA, the CDR3 is TGTGCCAGCAGCGGGCTAGCGGGTTCGAACACCGGGGAGCTGTTTTTT.

This clonotype has at least ten counts. V usage is TRBV12-3 or TRBV12-4 and J usage is TRBJ2-1, with D possibly matching TRBD1 (5 bases). The CDR3 consists of 12 residues. The ends were cut back, 6 bases at V and 5 bases at J, with 8 bases in the middle. DNA for the CDR3: TGTGCCAGCAGCGACAGCCACAATGAGCAGTTCTTC. This codes for CASSDSHNEQFF.